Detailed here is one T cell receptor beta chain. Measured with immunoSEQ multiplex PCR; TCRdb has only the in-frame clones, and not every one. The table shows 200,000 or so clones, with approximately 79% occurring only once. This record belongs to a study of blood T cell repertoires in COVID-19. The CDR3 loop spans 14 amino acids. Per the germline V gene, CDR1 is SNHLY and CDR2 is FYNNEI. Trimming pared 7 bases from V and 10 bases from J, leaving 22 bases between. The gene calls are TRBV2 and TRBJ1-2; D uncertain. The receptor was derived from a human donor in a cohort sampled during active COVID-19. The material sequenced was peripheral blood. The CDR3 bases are TGTGCCAGCAACGATCTAAGCTACCTGAATCCCTACACCTTC. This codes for CASNDLSYLNPYTF.